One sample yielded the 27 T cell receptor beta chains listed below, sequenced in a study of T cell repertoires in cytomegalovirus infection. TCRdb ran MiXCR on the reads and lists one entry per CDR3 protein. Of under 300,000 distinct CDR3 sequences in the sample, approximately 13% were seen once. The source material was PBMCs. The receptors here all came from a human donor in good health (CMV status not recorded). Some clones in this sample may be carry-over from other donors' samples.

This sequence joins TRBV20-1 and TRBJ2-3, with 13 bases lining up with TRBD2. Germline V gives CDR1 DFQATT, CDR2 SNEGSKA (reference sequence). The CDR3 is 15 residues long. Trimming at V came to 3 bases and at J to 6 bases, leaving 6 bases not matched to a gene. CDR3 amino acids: CSARPGTSGDDTQYF. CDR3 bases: TGCAGTGCTAGGCCCGGGACTAGCGGGGACGATACGCAGTATTTT.

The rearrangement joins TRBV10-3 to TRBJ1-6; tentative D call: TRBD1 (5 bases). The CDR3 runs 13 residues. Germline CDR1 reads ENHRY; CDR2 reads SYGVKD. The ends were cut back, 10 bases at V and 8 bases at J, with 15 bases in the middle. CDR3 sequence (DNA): TGTGCCAGCGGGGGGAACGGTGATTCACCCCTCCACTTT. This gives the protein CASGGNGDSPLHF.

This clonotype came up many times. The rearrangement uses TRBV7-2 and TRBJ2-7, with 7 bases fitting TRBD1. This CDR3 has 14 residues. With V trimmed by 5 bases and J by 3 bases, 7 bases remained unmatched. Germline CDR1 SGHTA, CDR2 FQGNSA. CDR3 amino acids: CASSPFGQDYEQYF. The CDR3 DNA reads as TGTGCCAGCAGCCCCTTCGGACAGGACTACGAGCAGTACTTC.

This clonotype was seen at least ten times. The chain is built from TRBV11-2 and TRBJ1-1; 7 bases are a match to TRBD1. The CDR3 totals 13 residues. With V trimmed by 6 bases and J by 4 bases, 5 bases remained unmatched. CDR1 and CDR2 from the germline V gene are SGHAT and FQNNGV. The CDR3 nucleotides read TGTGCCAGCAGTCCTCAGGGGGGCACTGAAGCTTTCTTT. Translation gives CASSPQGGTEAFF.

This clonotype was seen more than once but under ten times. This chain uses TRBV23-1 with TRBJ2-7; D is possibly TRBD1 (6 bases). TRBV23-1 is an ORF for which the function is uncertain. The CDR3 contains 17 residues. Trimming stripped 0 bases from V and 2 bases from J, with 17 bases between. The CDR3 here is CASSQSKTGSVPYEQYF. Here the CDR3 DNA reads TGCGCCAGCAGTCAATCGAAAACAGGGTCGGTTCCCTACGAGCAGTACTTC.

For the CDR3, the DNA is TGCAGTGCTCCCGGACAGGGGTACAGCGAGCAGTACTTC. Encoded protein: CSAPGQGYSEQYF. The chain uses TRBV20-1 and TRBJ2-7; 9 nucleotides line up with TRBD1. V shed 5 bases and J 6 bases; nucleotides not matched to a gene: 8. The germline V gene has CDR1 DFQATT and CDR2 SNEGSKA (reference sequence). The CDR3 runs to 13 residues.

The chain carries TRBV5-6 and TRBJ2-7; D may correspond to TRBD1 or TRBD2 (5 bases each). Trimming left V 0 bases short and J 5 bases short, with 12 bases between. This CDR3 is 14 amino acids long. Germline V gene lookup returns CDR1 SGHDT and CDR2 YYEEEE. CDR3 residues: CASSLGGALNEQYF. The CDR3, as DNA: TGTGCCAGCAGCTTGGGAGGGGCGCTGAACGAGCAGTACTTC.

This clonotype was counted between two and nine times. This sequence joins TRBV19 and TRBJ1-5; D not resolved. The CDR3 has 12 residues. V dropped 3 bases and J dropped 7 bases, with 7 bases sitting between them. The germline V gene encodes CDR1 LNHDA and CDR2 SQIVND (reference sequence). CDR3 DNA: TGTGCCAGTAGTATTGAAGGGCAGCCCCAGCATTTT. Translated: CASSIEGQPQHF.

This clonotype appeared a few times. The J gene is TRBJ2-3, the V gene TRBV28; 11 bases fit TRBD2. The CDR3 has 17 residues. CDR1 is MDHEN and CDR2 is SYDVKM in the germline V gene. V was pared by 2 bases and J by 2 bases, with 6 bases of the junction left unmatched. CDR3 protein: CASSLLPSGRLTDTQYF. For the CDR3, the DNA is TGTGCCAGCAGTTTACTTCCTAGCGGGAGGCTCACAGATACGCAGTATTTT.

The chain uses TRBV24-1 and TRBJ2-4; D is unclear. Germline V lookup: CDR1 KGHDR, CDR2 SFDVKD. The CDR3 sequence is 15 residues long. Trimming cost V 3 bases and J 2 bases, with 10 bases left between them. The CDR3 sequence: CATSDVGGTKNIQYF. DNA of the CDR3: TGTGCCACCAGTGATGTAGGCGGAACCAAAAACATTCAGTACTTC.

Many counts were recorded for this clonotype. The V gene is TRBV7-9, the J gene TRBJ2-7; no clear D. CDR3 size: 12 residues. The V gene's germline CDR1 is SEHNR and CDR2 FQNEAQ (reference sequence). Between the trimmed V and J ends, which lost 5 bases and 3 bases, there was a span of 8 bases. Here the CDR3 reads CASSPNLYEQYF. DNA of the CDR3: TGTGCCAGCAGCCCGAACCTCTACGAGCAGTACTTC.

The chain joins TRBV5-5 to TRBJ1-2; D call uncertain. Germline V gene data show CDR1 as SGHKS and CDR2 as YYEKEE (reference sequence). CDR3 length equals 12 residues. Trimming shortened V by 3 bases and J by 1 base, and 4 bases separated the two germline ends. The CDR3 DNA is TGTGCCAGCAGCTCGAATAACTATGGCTACACCTTC. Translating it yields CASSSNNYGYTF.

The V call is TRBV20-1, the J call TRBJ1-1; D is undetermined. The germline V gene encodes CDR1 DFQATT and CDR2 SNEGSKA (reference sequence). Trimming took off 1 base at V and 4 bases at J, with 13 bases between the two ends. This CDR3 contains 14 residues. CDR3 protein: CSARVPGEGTEAFF. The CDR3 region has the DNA TGCAGTGCTAGAGTTCCCGGGGAGGGCACTGAAGCTTTCTTT.

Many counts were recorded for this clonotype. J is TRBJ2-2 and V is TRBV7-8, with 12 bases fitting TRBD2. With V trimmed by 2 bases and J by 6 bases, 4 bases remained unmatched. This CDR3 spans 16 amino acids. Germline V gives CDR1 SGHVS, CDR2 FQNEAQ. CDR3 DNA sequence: TGTGCCAGCAGCTTACTAGCGGGGGGGGGCGCCGGGGAGCTGTTTTTT. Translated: CASSLLAGGGAGELFF.

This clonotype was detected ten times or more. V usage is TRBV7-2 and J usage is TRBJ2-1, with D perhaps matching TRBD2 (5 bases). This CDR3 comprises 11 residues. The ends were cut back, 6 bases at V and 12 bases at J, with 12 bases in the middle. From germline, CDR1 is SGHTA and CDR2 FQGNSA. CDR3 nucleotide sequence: TGTGCCAGCAGTCTTCATGAGGGGCAGTTCTTC. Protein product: CASSLHEGQFF.

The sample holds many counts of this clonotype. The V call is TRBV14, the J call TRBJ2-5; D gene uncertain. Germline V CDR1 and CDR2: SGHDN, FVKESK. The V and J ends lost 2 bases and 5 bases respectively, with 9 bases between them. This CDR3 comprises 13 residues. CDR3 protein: CASSQIARETQYF. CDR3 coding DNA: TGTGCCAGCAGCCAAATTGCACGGGAGACCCAGTACTTC.

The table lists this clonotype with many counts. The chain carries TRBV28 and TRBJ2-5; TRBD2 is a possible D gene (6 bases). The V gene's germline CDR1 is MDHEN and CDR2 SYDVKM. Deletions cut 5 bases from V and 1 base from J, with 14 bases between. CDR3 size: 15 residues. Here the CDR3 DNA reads TGTGCCAGCAGTCCGCCCTTGGGGGGCCAAGAGACCCAGTACTTC. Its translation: CASSPPLGGQETQYF. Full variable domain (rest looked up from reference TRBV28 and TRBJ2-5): DVKVTQSSRYLVKRTGEKVFLECVQDMDHENMFWYRQDPGLGLRLIYFSYDVKMKEKGDIPEGYSVSREKKERFSLILESASTNQTSMYLCASSPPLGGQETQYFGPGTRLLVL.

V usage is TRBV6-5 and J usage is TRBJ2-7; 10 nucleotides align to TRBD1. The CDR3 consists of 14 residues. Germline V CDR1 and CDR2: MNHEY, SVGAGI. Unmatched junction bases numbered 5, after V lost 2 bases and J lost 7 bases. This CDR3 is CASSYPGQGREQYF. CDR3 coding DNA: TGTGCCAGCAGTTACCCGGGACAGGGGAGGGAGCAGTACTTC.

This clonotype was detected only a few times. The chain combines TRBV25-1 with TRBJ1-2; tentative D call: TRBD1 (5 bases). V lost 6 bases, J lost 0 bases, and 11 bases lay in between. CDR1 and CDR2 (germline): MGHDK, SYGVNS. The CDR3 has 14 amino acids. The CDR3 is CASSAGLPNYGYTF. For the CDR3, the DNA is TGTGCCAGCAGCGCGGGGCTACCTAACTATGGCTACACCTTC.

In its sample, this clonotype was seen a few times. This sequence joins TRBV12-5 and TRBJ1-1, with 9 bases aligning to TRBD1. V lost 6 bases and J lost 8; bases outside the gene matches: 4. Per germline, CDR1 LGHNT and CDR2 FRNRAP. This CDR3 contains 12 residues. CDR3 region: CASGPGQGEAFF. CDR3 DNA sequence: TGTGCTAGTGGACCGGGACAGGGAGAAGCTTTCTTT.

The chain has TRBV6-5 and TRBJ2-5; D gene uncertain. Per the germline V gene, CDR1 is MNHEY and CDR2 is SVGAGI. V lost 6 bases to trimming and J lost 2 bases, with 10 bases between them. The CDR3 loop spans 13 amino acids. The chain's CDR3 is CASSRTIQETQYF. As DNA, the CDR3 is TGTGCCAGCAGCCGAACCATACAAGAGACCCAGTACTTC.

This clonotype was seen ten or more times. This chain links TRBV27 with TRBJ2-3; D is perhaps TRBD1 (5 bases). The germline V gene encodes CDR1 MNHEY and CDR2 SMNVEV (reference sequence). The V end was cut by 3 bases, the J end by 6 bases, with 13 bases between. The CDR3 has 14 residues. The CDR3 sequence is CASSFRVAGDTQYF. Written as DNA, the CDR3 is TGTGCCAGCAGTTTCCGGGTAGCAGGGGATACGCAGTATTTT.

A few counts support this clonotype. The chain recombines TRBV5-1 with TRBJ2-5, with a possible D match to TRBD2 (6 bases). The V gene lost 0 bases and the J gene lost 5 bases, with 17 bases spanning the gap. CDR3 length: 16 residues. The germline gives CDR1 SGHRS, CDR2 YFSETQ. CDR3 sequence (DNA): TGCGCCAGCAGCTTGGCCTGGGCGGGGAGTTGGGAGACCCAGTACTTC. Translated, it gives CASSLAWAGSWETQYF.

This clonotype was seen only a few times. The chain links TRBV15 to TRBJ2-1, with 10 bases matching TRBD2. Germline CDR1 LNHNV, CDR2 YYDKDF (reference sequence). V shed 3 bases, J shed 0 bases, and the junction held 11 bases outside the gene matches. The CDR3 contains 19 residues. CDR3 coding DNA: TGTGCCACCAGCAGTTTCCCCGGGACTAGCGCCCGCTCCTACAATGAGCAGTTCTTC. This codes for CATSSFPGTSARSYNEQFF.

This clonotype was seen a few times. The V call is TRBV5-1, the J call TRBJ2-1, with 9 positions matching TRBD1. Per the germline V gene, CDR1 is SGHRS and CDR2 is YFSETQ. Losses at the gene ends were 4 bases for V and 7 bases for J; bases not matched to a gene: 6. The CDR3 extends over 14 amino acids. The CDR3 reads CASSGRTGENEQFF. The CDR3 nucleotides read TGCGCCAGCAGCGGAAGGACAGGGGAGAATGAGCAGTTCTTC.

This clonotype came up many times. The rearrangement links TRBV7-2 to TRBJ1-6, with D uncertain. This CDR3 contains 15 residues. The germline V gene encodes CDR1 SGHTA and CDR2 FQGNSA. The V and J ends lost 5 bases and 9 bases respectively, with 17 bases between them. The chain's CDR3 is CASSQQSGNGSPLHF. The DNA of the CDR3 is TGTGCCAGCAGCCAGCAGTCGGGAAACGGTTCACCCCTCCACTTT.

The CDR3 sequence is CSAVTGDEQFF. Here the CDR3 DNA reads TGCAGTGCTGTGACAGGGGATGAGCAGTTCTTC. V gene TRBV20-1 combines with J gene TRBJ2-1; 8 bases fit TRBD1. V lost 5 bases and J lost 8; bases outside the gene matches: 2. This CDR3 region has 11 residues. Germline V gives CDR1 DFQATT, CDR2 SNEGSKA (reference sequence).